This T cell receptor (beta chain) was captured in a study of shared clonotypes between healthy human individuals. Study-wide points: Generally, naive subsets came out with larger estimated richness than memory subsets. For sorted subsets, rarefaction showed incomplete sequencing despite large depth.

CDR1 and CDR2 (germline): LGHNA, YSLEER. Trimming took 1 base from V and 8 from J; bases not matched to a gene: 15. This CDR3 spans 17 amino acids. A word on this clone: Its matching antigen is unknown.

CD45RO-negative CD8 cells positively selected for CCR7 made up the naive population, which excluded terminally differentiated effector memory CD45RA+ cells. Profiling relied on immunoSEQ multiplex PCR, and the TCRdb table lists in-frame clones only, not all of them. The profile shows roughly 2 million clones, around 96% of them singletons. The J gene is TRBJ2-3, the V gene TRBV4-3, with 7 bases identical to TRBD1. This receptor was identified in a man younger than 30 in good health. Material: naive CD8+ T cells sorted from blood. CDR3 DNA sequence: TGCGCCAGCAGCCAAGGCCCACAGGGGCAAACCCAGAGTACGCAGTATTTT. Translated: CASSQGPQGQTQSTQYF.